The sequence of this TCR beta chain was determined in a study of blood T cell repertoires in COVID-19. As for the study in general: Sample material is recorded as cDNA or gDNA derived from T cells, B-cell-depleted T cells, or PBMCs.

The data were produced by immunoSEQ multiplex PCR, yet TCRdb's version contains in-frame clones alone and is incomplete. The table records about 73,000 clones, 82% of them present only once. With 5 bases clipped from V and 6 bases from J, the junction kept 5 bases outside the gene matches. The CDR3 extends over 14 amino acids. Germline values: CDR1 SGHVS, CDR2 FQNEAQ. Specimen: peripheral blood. The chain employs TRBV7-8 and TRBJ1-2; 11 nucleotides agree with TRBD1. This clonotype was obtained from an older woman with acute or convalescent COVID-19. For the CDR3, the DNA is TGTGCCAGCAGCCCGGGACAGGGGGGTCATGGCTACACCTTC. Translated, it gives CASSPGQGGHGYTF.